This section outlines one TCR beta chain sequence together with its context. The sample belongs to a study of blood T cell repertoires in COVID-19. Study context: T cells, B-cell-depleted T cells, or PBMCs supplied cDNA or gDNA.

In the original analysis: Reference gene primer amplification yielded estimated nucleated cell counts. Here immunoSEQ multiplex PCR was the method, and the copy in TCRdb shows in-frame clones only, minus some. The DNA was the basis for D and trimming; V, J and clone size are from that table. The sample lists some 160,000 clones; approximately 80% were seen once. The specimen sequenced was peripheral blood. This clonotype was sampled from a woman aged 45-59 years with acute or convalescent COVID-19.

CDR3 sequence: CASSPPGTGQYEQYF. The CDR3 bases are TGTGCCAGCTCACCCCCCGGGACAGGGCAGTACGAGCAGTACTTC. The chain carries TRBV18 and TRBJ2-7, with TRBD1 matching over 9 bases. The germline gives CDR1 KGHSH, CDR2 LQKENI. Trimming took 3 bases from V and 4 from J; bases not matched to a gene: 7. The CDR3 is made up of 15 amino acids.